This T cell receptor (beta chain) was sequenced during a study of blood T cell repertoires in COVID-19. Study-level information: The samples span acute and convalescent COVID-19 from the United States, Italy and Spain.

Germline V gives CDR1 WSHSY, CDR2 SAAADI. CDR3 length equals 14 residues. With 5 bases removed from V and 4 bases from J, the gap between germline ends came to 14 bases. In the study's own analysis: Using reference gene primer amplification, nucleated cell counts were estimated. TCRdb keeps only in-frame clones here, not all; method: immunoSEQ multiplex PCR. That table is the source of V, J and clone size, and D and trimming were worked out from the DNA. This sample has about 39,000 clones, with around 95% found just once. This sequence was found in a human donor with active COVID-19. The donor label of this sample is uncertain. The V gene is TRBV10-2, the J gene TRBJ1-2; D is uncertain. Input material: peripheral blood. The CDR3 is CASSPSDGAYGYTF. The CDR3 nucleotides are TGCGCCAGCAGTCCTTCCGACGGAGCCTATGGCTACACCTTC.